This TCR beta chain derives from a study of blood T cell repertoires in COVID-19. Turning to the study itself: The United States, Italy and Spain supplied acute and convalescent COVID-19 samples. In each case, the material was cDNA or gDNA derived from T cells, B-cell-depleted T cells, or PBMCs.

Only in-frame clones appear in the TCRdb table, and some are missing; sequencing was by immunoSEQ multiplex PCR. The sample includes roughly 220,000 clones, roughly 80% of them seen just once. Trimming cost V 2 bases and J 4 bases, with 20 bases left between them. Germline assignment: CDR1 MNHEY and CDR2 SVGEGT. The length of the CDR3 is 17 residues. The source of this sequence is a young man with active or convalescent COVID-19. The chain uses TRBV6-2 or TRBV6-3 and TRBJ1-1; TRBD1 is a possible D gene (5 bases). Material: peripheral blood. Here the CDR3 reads CASSYDRSVLSVTEAFF. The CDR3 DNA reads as TGTGCCAGCAGTTACGACAGAAGTGTCTTATCGGTCACTGAAGCTTTCTTT.